This TCR beta chain was recorded in a study of identical twins (TCRdb year 2016). Broadly, across the study: The study deep-sequenced TCR alpha and beta repertoires from monozygotic twins, unrelated adults of various ages and cord blood to test whether fetal clonotypes persist. To rule out contamination, the twin experiments were replicated at different times with different library preparation protocols.

Libraries were made using 5' RACE. TCRdb names Illumina HiSeq 2000 as the instrument used. A universal primer binding site was introduced by template switching, and a unique molecular identifier was present in the final cDNA, enabling accurate counting of TCR cDNA molecules. Specific primers in the conserved constant-segment region were used to synthesize first-strand cDNA for TCR alpha and beta chains. To control for contamination, every cDNA library carried two barcodes: a SMART-Mk sample barcode plus Illumina barcodes. TruSeq adapter sequences along with Illumina sample barcodes were introduced in two successive PCR steps. TCR alpha and beta cDNA libraries were sequenced on the Illumina HiSeq platform with custom primers. The source study handled its data this way. MiGEC was used to process raw reads and extract unique molecular identifiers, and MiXCR was used to find CDR3 positions. Recombination models were inferred per individual with the repgenHMM and IGoR tools using an EM algorithm. The tcR package in R was used for shared clonotype analysis, with sharing normalized by the product of cloneset sizes. Out-of-frame nonproductive sequences were analyzed to study raw recombination free of thymic and clonal selection effects. The public reads were run again by TCRdb, first through fastp at Q25 and then through MiXCR, and only productive beta chains were kept. Rows matching on CDR3 protein sequence are summarized as one entry with the most common DNA and genes. The V and J calls shown here were made by TCRdb, not taken from the authors' results. The sample records under 1 million distinct CDR3 sequences, approximately 13% of which are singletons. The ten largest clones take up around 1.6% of the sample.

As regards this clonotype: No cognate antigen has been identified for it. No per-base quality is available; no much larger clone lies one base away.

General study outcomes and caveats: In beta out-of-frame sequences, excess twin sharing was weaker, because having fewer shared sequences lowered the signal-to-noise ratio. In monozygotic twins, out-of-frame TCR alpha sharing was systematically underestimated by recombination models, although the models agreed with sharing between unrelated individuals. Abundant cord blood beta clonotypes carried fewer insertions; young adult naive repertoires showed a weaker similar trend, while memory repertoires showed none. Out-of-frame TCR alpha sequences shared between twins showed an excess of low generation-probability sequences compared with coincidental sharing between unrelated individuals. Zero-insertion analyses could be partly confounded by invariant T cells such as MAIT and iNKT, though diverse VJ usage argued against such confounding for most clonotypes. Conclusions relied on cross-sectional statistical analysis, since the same donors could not be followed over many years.

All donors were healthy Caucasians. The twin cohort consisted of three pairs of female monozygotic twins, all aged roughly 18 to 29 years. Peripheral blood mononuclear cells were used as the source from which RNA for TCR libraries was isolated. This sample also appeared in a second study, on yellow fever vaccine responses in identical twins. As that second study puts it: According to the authors, in identical twins the way T cells responded to vaccination appeared partly convergent and partly personalized. In the study, vaccine-responding T cell clones were precisely tracked in identical twins.

This TCR derives from a woman younger than 30 in good health. The sequenced sample was PBMCs.

The CDR3 reads as follows: CASSPTGQPYEQYV. The nucleotide sequence reads as follows: TGTGCCAGCTCACCGACGGGGCAGCCCTACGAGCAGTACGTC. The rearrangement joined TRBV18 to TRBJ2-7, with a tentative D call of TRBD1 or TRBD2, each matching 5 bases. V and J lose 3 bases and 2 bases, and a span of 11 bases separates them. The CDR3 spans 14 residues, from the cysteine through the valine. CDR3 DNA is the only sequence kept; it has 42 bases, read in frame from the first base. CDR1 and CDR2 are drawn from the germline V gene: KGHSH, LQKENI.